The rows below give T cell receptor beta chains drawn from one sample of a study of OX40 agonist ivuxolimab in advanced cancers. This table comes from immunoSEQ multiplex PCR, and its TCRdb copy is limited to in-frame clones, with some not included. Among about 52,000 clones listed, around four fifths were seen once. The starting material was CD4+ or CD8+ T cells sorted from blood, obtained in a trial of the OX40 agonist ivuxolimab. The receptors were sampled from an adult with an advanced solid tumor such as melanoma, head and neck, liver or kidney cancer. Each CDR3 is given with its conserved first and last residue. Fields, in order: clone size, J gene, D gene, V gene, CDR3 protein, CDR3 DNA. The D gene is left open where the match is weak. For some rows the clone size is stated as once, few or many, or as a class when expanded; others skip it.

-	TRBJ1-3	TRBD1	TRBV28	CASSPRTGTGNTIYF	TGTGCCAGCAGTCCTAGGACAGGGACTGGAAACACCATATATTTT
-	TRBJ1-1	-	TRBV5-4	CASSLLNTEAFF	TGTGCCAGCAGCTTGCTGAACACTGAAGCTTTCTTT
-	TRBJ1-2	-	TRBV7-2	CASSRQQKEGLGYTF	TGTGCCAGCAGCCGTCAACAAAAGGAGGGCTTGGGGTACACCTTC
-	TRBJ1-6	-	TRBV5-4	CASSLQARDSPLHF	TGCGCCAGCAGCTTGCAGGCCCGGGATTCACCCCTCCACTTT
-	TRBJ2-1	TRBD2	TRBV7-2	CASSLGYSGVYNEQFF	TGTGCCAGCAGCTTAGGCTACAGCGGGGTCTACAATGAGCAGTTCTTC
-	TRBJ2-7	-	TRBV9	CASSVVPQGYEQYF	TGTGCCAGCAGCGTCGTTCCTCAGGGCTACGAGCAGTACTTC
once	TRBJ1-1	-	TRBV27	CASRDWRGINTEAFF	TGTGCCAGCAGGGATTGGCGAGGGATAAACACTGAAGCTTTCTTT
few	TRBJ1-4	TRBD1	TRBV27	CASSLGDREVGEKLFF	TGTGCCAGCAGTTTGGGGGACAGGGAAGTAGGTGAAAAACTGTTTTTT
-	TRBJ2-3	TRBD2	TRBV28	CASSPAPGLGAQYF	TGTGCCAGCAGTCCAGCCCCGGGACTAGGGGCGCAGTATTTT
-	TRBJ2-1	TRBD1	TRBV28	CASSVSDRVGEFF	TGTGCCAGCAGTGTGAGTGACAGGGTCGGGGAGTTCTTC
-	TRBJ1-3	-	TRBV7-2	CASSENPRGSGNTIYF	TGTGCCAGCAGCGAAAATCCTCGGGGTTCTGGAAACACCATATATTTT
few	TRBJ2-2	-	TRBV11-3	CASSEGNANTGELFF	TGTGCCAGCAGCGAGGGAAACGCGAACACCGGGGAGCTGTTTTTT
once	TRBJ2-7	-	TRBV6-1	CASRRSLEAYEQYF	TGTGCCAGCAGGAGGTCCCTGGAGGCCTACGAGCAGTACTTC
-	TRBJ2-1	TRBD2	TRBV18	CASSPLAGTYNEQFF	TGTGCCAGCTCACCCCTAGCGGGGACCTACAATGAGCAGTTCTTC
-	TRBJ2-7	TRBD1	TRBV19	CASSRMGQVYEQYF	TGTGCCAGTAGCCGAATGGGACAGGTCTACGAGCAGTACTTC
-	TRBJ2-7	-	TRBV6-1	CASSPAQLYEQYF	TGTGCCAGCAGTCCCGCCCAACTCTACGAGCAGTACTTC
-	TRBJ2-7	TRBD1	TRBV6-1	CASSDLEQGVYSYEQYF	TGTGCCAGCAGTGACCTAGAACAGGGGGTCTATTCCTACGAGCAGTACTTC
-	TRBJ1-1	-	TRBV10-3	CAISERAGGGTEAFF	TGTGCCATCAGTGAGAGGGCGGGGGGTGGCACTGAAGCTTTCTTT
-	TRBJ2-2	-	TRBV30	CAWAFFTGELFF	TGTGCCTGGGCGTTTTTCACCGGGGAGCTGTTTTTT
-	TRBJ2-7	TRBD1	TRBV19	CASTPGQGWSEQYF	TGTGCCAGTACCCCGGGACAGGGCTGGTCCGAGCAGTACTTC
-	TRBJ2-2	-	TRBV18	CASSPGAGTGELFF	TGTGCCAGCTCACCGGGGGCAGGCACCGGGGAGCTGTTTTTT
few	TRBJ1-1	-	TRBV6-6	CASREQGGAFF	TGTGCCAGCAGAGAACAGGGAGGTGCTTTCTTT
-	TRBJ2-5	-	TRBV28	CASSTGDGGETQYF	TGTGCCAGCAGTACAGGGGACGGGGGAGAGACCCAGTACTTC
-	TRBJ2-3	-	TRBV4-1	CASSQEQGDTQYF	TGCGCCAGCAGCCAAGAACAAGGGGATACGCAGTATTTT
-	TRBJ2-1	TRBD1	TRBV7-6	CASSLAGGAYNEQFF	TGTGCCAGCAGCTTAGCAGGGGGCGCCTACAATGAGCAGTTCTTC
-	TRBJ1-6	-	TRBV6-1	CASSLGGPYNSPLHF	TGTGCCAGCTCCCTTGGGGGACCCTATAATTCACCCCTCCACTTT
-	TRBJ1-2	-	TRBV7-2	CASSLVPQSPNYGYTF	TGTGCCAGCAGCTTAGTCCCGCAGTCCCCTAACTATGGCTACACCTTC
once	TRBJ2-5	TRBD2	TRBV2	CASGRGGGFQETQYF	TGTGCCAGCGGGAGGGGCGGGGGGTTTCAAGAGACCCAGTACTTC
-	TRBJ2-4	TRBD2	TRBV4-1	CASSHGSGGRGKNIQYF	TGCGCCAGCAGCCACGGGAGCGGGGGCCGGGGCAAAAACATTCAGTACTTC
-	TRBJ2-1	-	TRBV19	CASSIGQSSYNEQFF	TGTGCCAGTAGTATCGGGCAAAGCTCCTACAATGAGCAGTTCTTC
-	TRBJ1-2	-	TRBV18	CASSPRFQGHYGYTF	TGTGCCAGCTCACCTAGGTTTCAGGGACACTATGGCTACACCTTC
-	TRBJ2-2	-	TRBV11-3	CASSLDRGRGGTGELFF	TGTGCCAGCAGCCTCGACAGGGGCCGGGGGGGAACCGGGGAGCTGTTTTTT
few	TRBJ2-2	TRBD2	TRBV19	CASRAIAGGPTGELFF	TGTGCCAGTAGGGCCATAGCGGGGGGGCCGACCGGGGAGCTGTTTTTT
-	TRBJ1-1	TRBD1	TRBV6-5	CASHLGDRGNTEAFF	TGTGCCAGCCACCTGGGGGACAGGGGGAACACTGAAGCTTTCTTT
-	TRBJ2-5	TRBD1	TRBV9	CASSVDEGAGTQYF	TGTGCCAGCAGCGTAGATGAGGGGGCGGGGACCCAGTACTTC
-	TRBJ2-1	TRBD1	TRBV18	CASSPRTGDSYNEQFF	TGTGCCAGCTCACCACGGACAGGTGACTCCTACAATGAGCAGTTCTTC
-	TRBJ1-2	-	TRBV30	CAWRPEYSSNYGYTF	TGTGCCTGGAGACCCGAGTATTCGTCTAACTATGGCTACACCTTC
once	TRBJ2-1	TRBD2	TRBV7-3	CASSSSGGPPSSWNEQFF	TGTGCCAGCAGCTCCAGCGGGGGGCCCCCTTCGTCTTGGAATGAGCAGTTCTTC
-	TRBJ2-5	-	TRBV6-6	CASIPTVGETQYF	TGTGCCAGCATCCCTACCGTAGGGGAGACCCAGTACTTC
-	TRBJ2-5	-	TRBV5-6	CASSSDYRETQYF	TGTGCCAGCAGCTCAGACTATCGGGAGACCCAGTACTTC
-	TRBJ1-2	-	TRBV6-5	CASSPRSQQDGYTF	TGTGCCAGCAGTCCCCGAAGCCAGCAGGATGGCTACACCTTC
-	TRBJ2-1	TRBD2	TRBV25-1	CASSASGTINEQFF	TGTGCCAGCAGTGCTAGCGGGACCATCAATGAGCAGTTCTTC
few	TRBJ1-6	-	TRBV27	CASSLLGGNSPLHF	TGTGCCAGCAGTTTATTAGGGGGAAATTCACCCCTCCACTTT
-	TRBJ2-5	-	TRBV20-1	CSAFTRETQYF	TGCAGTGCGTTTACCAGAGAGACCCAGTACTTC